This T cell receptor (beta chain) was profiled in a study of T cell responses to AZD1222 COVID-19 vaccine. Study in general: Doses given second, at about 4 or about 12 weeks, were pooled. Study observations and caveats: Reportedly, nearly half of unique spike TCRs recognized epitopes outside B.1.351/B.1.1.7 mutations. All repertoire sampling was performed exclusively after the peak T cell response. The sample set comprised mostly white British donors with more females, and clonal diversity was possibly underestimated.

Germline lookup yields CDR1 LNHDA and CDR2 SQIVND (reference sequence). Germline trimming cut 3 bases from V and 4 bases from J; bases unmatched to any gene: 5. This CDR3 has 15 amino acids. The table came from immunoSEQ multiplex PCR; TCRdb's copy has only in-frame clones and leaves some out. The table has around 84,000 clones, roughly nine tenths seen once; the top ten hold 30% to 40%. Concerning this clone itself: Its antigen is not known.

The specimen comprised peripheral blood, sampled on day 0 of AZD1222 vaccination. The rearrangement joins TRBV19 to TRBJ2-3; TRBD2 matches 9 bases. The TCR comes from an adult in good health. This CDR3 reads CASSIPSGTADTQYF. CDR3 in DNA: TGTGCCAGTAGTATCCCTAGCGGGACGGCAGATACGCAGTATTTT. Looking up the rest from reference TRBV19 and TRBJ2-3 gives the full variable domain: DGGITQSPKYLFRKEGQNVTLSCEQNLNHDAMYWYRQDPGQGLRLIYYSQIVNDFQKGDIAEGYSVSREKKESFPLTVTSAQKNPTAFYLCASSIPSGTADTQYFGPGTRLTVL.